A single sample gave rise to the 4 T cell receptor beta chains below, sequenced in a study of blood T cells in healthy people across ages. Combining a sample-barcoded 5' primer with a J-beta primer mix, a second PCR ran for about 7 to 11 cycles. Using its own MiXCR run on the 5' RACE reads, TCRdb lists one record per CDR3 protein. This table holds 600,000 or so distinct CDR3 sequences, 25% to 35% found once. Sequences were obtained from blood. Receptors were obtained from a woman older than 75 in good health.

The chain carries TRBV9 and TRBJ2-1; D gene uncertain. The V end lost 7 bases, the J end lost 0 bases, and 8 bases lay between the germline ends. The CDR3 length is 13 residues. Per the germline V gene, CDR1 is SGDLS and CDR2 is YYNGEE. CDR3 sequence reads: CASANSSYNEQFF. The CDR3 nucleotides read TGTGCCAGCGCGAATAGCTCCTACAATGAGCAGTTCTTC.

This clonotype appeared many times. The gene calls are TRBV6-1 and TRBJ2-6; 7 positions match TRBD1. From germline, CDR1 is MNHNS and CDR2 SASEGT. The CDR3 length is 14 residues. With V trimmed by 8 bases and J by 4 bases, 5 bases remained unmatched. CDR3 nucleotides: TGTGCCAGCTTGAGGGGGCCCGGGGCCAACGTCCTGACTTTC. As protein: CASLRGPGANVLTF.

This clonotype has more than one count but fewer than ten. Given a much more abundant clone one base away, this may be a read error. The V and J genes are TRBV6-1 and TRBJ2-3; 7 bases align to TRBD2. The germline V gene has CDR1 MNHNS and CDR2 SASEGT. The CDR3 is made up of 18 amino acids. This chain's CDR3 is CAGSPLSGRGSSTDTQYF. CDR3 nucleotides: TGTGCCGGCAGTCCCCTTTCTGGGCGGGGGAGCAGCACAGATACGCAGTATTTT.

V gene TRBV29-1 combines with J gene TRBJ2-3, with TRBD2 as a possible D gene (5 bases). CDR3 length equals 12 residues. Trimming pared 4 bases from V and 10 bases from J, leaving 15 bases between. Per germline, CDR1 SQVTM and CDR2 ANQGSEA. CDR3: CSVGFKDGAQYF. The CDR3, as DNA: TGCAGCGTTGGTTTTAAGGACGGGGCGCAGTATTTT.